This T cell receptor (beta chain) comes out of a study of blood T cell repertoires in COVID-19. At the level of the study: COVID-19 samples from acute and convalescent phases originated in the United States, Italy and Spain. Sample material is recorded as cDNA or gDNA derived from T cells, B-cell-depleted T cells, or PBMCs.

Original handling: Estimated nucleated cell counts came from reference gene primer amplification. The assay was immunoSEQ multiplex PCR, and TCRdb's table has in-frame clones only and misses some. V, J and clone size are taken as reported in that table, and D and trimming were inferred from the DNA itself. Of about 140,000 clones in the sample, approximately 90% were seen once. Germline V gene data show CDR1 as SGHNT and CDR2 as YYREEE (reference sequence). This CDR3 is 17 amino acids long. Trimming stripped 1 base from V and 4 bases from J, with 15 bases between. The clonotype comes from a woman aged 80 or over with acute or convalescent COVID-19. The chain recombines TRBV5-4 with TRBJ1-6, with a tentative D call TRBD1 (5 bases). The specimen sequenced was peripheral blood. For the CDR3, the DNA is TGTGCCAGCAGCTTGTCTGCGGACACCGCTTATAATTCACCCCTCCACTTT. Its protein product is CASSLSADTAYNSPLHF.